The T cell receptor beta chain under discussion was sequenced for a study of control samples from healthy donors and cancer patients. Libraries were prepared by immunoSEQ multiplex PCR; TCRdb keeps only in-frame clonotypes and omits some of them. The data show 100,000 to 150,000 clones, around 90% seen once. The CDR3 extends over 12 amino acids. Germline CDR1 and CDR2: GTSNPN and SVGIG (reference sequence). With 4 bases clipped from V and 8 bases from J, the junction kept 4 bases outside the gene matches. The chain combines TRBV30 with TRBJ1-4, with 7 bases fitting TRBD1. The sample comprised blood. This sequence originates from a man aged 18 to 30 in good health. The CDR3 sequence: CAWTRGREKLFF. The CDR3 nucleotides read TGTGCCTGGACCAGGGGGAGGGAAAAACTGTTTTTT.